These 20 T cell receptor beta chains originate from one sample sequenced in a study of blood T cells in healthy people across ages. Primers used in a second PCR of roughly 7 to 12 cycles were a sample-barcoded 5' primer and a J-beta primer mix. TCRdb ran MiXCR on the 5' RACE reads and lists one entry per CDR3 protein. This repertoire shows 950,000 to 1,200,000 distinct CDR3 sequences, about two fifths found once; its top ten account for around 13%. The material sequenced was blood. Receptors were obtained from a man between 18 and 29 years old in good health.

The chain is built from TRBV7-6 and TRBJ2-3; TRBD1 agrees at 7 bases. Germline assignment: CDR1 SGHVS and CDR2 FNYEAQ. After removal of 3 bases from V and 3 bases from J, the junction contained 18 bases not matched to a gene. The CDR3 has 19 amino acids. The CDR3, as DNA: TGTGCCAGCAGCTTCAGACCCCAAACGGACAGGTTTTTGACAGATACGCAGTATTTT. Its protein is CASSFRPQTDRFLTDTQYF.

This chain joins TRBV4-1 and TRBJ1-6; 8 bases fit TRBD1. Germline lookup yields CDR1 MGHRA and CDR2 YSYEKL. Trimming removed 2 bases from V and 7 bases from J; junction bases left unmatched: 4. The CDR3 length is 15 residues. This chain's CDR3 is CASSQRQGMNSPLHF. The CDR3 region has the DNA TGCGCCAGCAGCCAAAGACAGGGGATGAATTCACCCCTCCACTTT.

This clonotype was seen repeatedly, ten times or more. The chain is built from TRBV27 and TRBJ2-1; D unclear. The V gene's germline CDR1 is MNHEY and CDR2 SMNVEV (reference sequence). V lost 6 bases and J lost 0, with 6 bases in between. The CDR3 totals 13 residues. CDR3 bases: TGTGCCAGCAGAGGCGGCTCCTACAATGAGCAGTTCTTC. This sequence encodes CASRGGSYNEQFF.

The CDR3 protein is CASSFRLANTDTQYF. The CDR3 bases are TGTGCCAGCAGCTTCCGGCTAGCAAACACAGATACGCAGTATTTT. The chain is built from TRBV7-9 and TRBJ2-3; possible D gene TRBD2, 5 bases. Between the trimmed V and J ends, which lost 3 bases and 2 bases, there was a span of 12 bases. Per the germline V gene, CDR1 is SEHNR and CDR2 is FQNEAQ (reference sequence). The CDR3 runs 15 residues.

The J gene is TRBJ1-2, the V gene TRBV29-1; a possible D gene is TRBD1 (6 bases). Germline V CDR1 and CDR2: SQVTM, ANQGSEA. The length of the CDR3 is 17 residues. The V end lost 7 bases, the J end lost 0 bases, and 24 bases lay between the germline ends. In nucleotides, the CDR3 is TGCAGCGCAGTGAGGGGGGCGACCTCTGGCTCTAACTATGGCTACACCTTC. Protein: CSAVRGATSGSNYGYTF.

In this sample, this clonotype turned up a few times. V is TRBV11-2 and J is TRBJ2-5; D is unclear. This CDR3 is built from 14 residues. Trimming removed 3 bases at V and 4 bases at J, with 12 bases between. The V gene's germline CDR1 is SGHAT and CDR2 FQNNGV. CDR3 bases: TGTGCCAGCAGCTTTGGCACCCAGTTAGAGACCCAGTACTTC. Its protein product is CASSFGTQLETQYF.

V is TRBV6-1 and J is TRBJ1-3; D unclear. The CDR3 is 16 amino acids. CDR1 MNHNS and CDR2 SASEGT come from the germline V gene. The V end lost 7 bases, the J end lost 0 bases, and 16 bases lay between the germline ends. For the CDR3, the DNA is TGTGCCAGCAAACCCGAGGACGGAATCTCTGGAAACACCATATATTTT. Translating gives CASKPEDGISGNTIYF.

The gene calls are TRBV27 and TRBJ1-6; the match to TRBD1 covers 7 bases. V lost 5 bases to trimming and J lost 10 bases; unmatched junction nucleotides: 11. CDR3 length equals 15 residues. CDR1 MNHEY and CDR2 SMNVEV come from the germline V gene (reference sequence). The CDR3 is CASSVRQGWGSPLHF. The CDR3 coding sequence is TGTGCCAGCAGTGTCCGACAGGGTTGGGGCTCACCCCTCCACTTT.

CDR3 DNA: TGTGCCAGCAGCTTAGCGATTACTAGCGGGGGATCGAATGAGCAGTACTTC. It is translated as CASSLAITSGGSNEQYF. The J gene is TRBJ2-7, the V gene TRBV7-2; 11 bases match TRBD2. CDR1 is SGHTA and CDR2 is FQGNSA in the germline V gene. The CDR3 totals 17 residues. V shed 0 bases and J 7 bases; nucleotides not matched to a gene: 11.

Notes on this clonotype: The junction departs from the called germline gene at one end, perhaps through a read error. The chain carries TRBV4-3 and TRBJ2-2; no reliable D call. CDR3 length: 16 amino acids. In germline, CDR1 is LGHNA, CDR2 YSLEER. This CDR3 is CASSQDPGLNTRELFF. The CDR3 coding sequence is TGCGCCAGCAGCCAAGACCCAGGCTTAAACACCAGGGAGCTGTTTTTT.

This clonotype was seen at least ten times. The chain combines TRBV12-3 or TRBV12-4 with TRBJ2-3; D is unresolved. The CDR3 loop spans 14 amino acids. The V end was cut by 3 bases, the J end by 1 base, with 8 bases between. Here the CDR3 reads CASSFGGRTDTQYF. DNA of the CDR3: TGTGCCAGCAGTTTCGGTGGGCGCACAGATACGCAGTATTTT.

This clonotype has a handful of counts. The V call is TRBV29-1, the J call TRBJ1-2, with 9 bases matching TRBD1. The CDR3 extends over 14 amino acids. V was pared by 6 bases and J by 2 bases, with 7 bases of the junction left unmatched. Germline CDR1 SQVTM, CDR2 ANQGSEA. CDR3: CSVRDRETNYGYTF. CDR3 in DNA: TGCAGCGTCCGGGACAGGGAAACCAACTATGGCTACACCTTC.

The chain joins TRBV5-1 to TRBJ1-5; TRBD1 agrees at 7 bases. V gave up 4 bases and J gave up 8 bases; unmatched junction bases: 9. CDR1 is SGHRS, CDR2 YFSETQ, per germline. This CDR3 has 14 amino acids. The CDR3 DNA is TGCGCCAGCAGCCTGGGACAGAGAAAGGAGCCCCAGCATTTT. Its protein is CASSLGQRKEPQHF.

V gene TRBV29-1 combines with J gene TRBJ2-2, with D perhaps matching TRBD2 (6 bases). Trimming removed 2 bases at V and 3 bases at J, with 13 bases between. CDR1 is SQVTM and CDR2 is ANQGSEA in the germline V gene. The CDR3 contains 15 residues. CDR3: CSVETSRSDTGELFF. CDR3 DNA: TGCAGCGTTGAAACTAGCAGGAGTGACACCGGGGAGCTGTTTTTT.

This clonotype was observed a single time. This chain links TRBV18 with TRBJ2-1; 8 bases line up with TRBD1. The germline V gene encodes CDR1 KGHSH and CDR2 LQKENI. The V gene end was trimmed by 4 bases and the J gene end by 9 bases; junction bases not matched to a gene: 14. The CDR3 is 16 amino acids. The DNA of the CDR3 is TGTGCCAGCTCACAGACCACATACCAGGGGGCAGGTGAGCAGTTCTTC. Protein product: CASSQTTYQGAGEQFF.

The chain combines TRBV25-1 with TRBJ1-2, with 7 bases lining up with TRBD1. V lost 6 bases, J lost 6 bases, and 10 bases stayed unmatched. Germline-derived CDR1 and CDR2 are MGHDK and SYGVNS. This CDR3 contains 14 residues. The CDR3 sequence is CASSRGWDSHGYTF. CDR3 nucleotides: TGTGCCAGCAGCCGTGGCTGGGACAGCCATGGCTACACCTTC.

Of note for this clonotype: One end of the junction varies from germline; a read error may be responsible. The gene calls are TRBV28 and TRBJ1-2; D uncertain. The CDR3 extends over 14 amino acids. Germline V gene sequence: CDR1 MDHEN, CDR2 SYDVKM. CDR3 protein: CACSFSGLHYGYTF. CDR3 nucleotides: TGTGCCTGCAGTTTCTCCGGGCTGCACTATGGCTACACCTTC.

V usage is TRBV6-2 or TRBV6-3 and J usage is TRBJ1-2; perhaps TRBD1 as D (6 bases). CDR1 and CDR2 from the germline V gene are MNHEY and SVGEGT. The CDR3 has 16 amino acids. Trimming left V 6 bases short and J 0 bases short, with 17 bases between. CDR3 bases: TGTGCCAGCAGACCGCTTATACAGGGAGCTAACTATGGCTACACCTTC. It specifies CASRPLIQGANYGYTF.

There are a few counts of this clonotype. The rearrangement joins TRBV3-1 to TRBJ2-6, with D unresolved. V was pared by 0 bases and J by 7 bases, with 16 bases between. From germline, CDR1 is LGHDT and CDR2 YNNKEL (reference sequence). This CDR3 has 17 residues. The CDR3 protein is CASSQDFGFLGANVLTF. The CDR3, as DNA: TGTGCCAGCAGCCAAGATTTTGGTTTCCTAGGAGCCAACGTCCTGACTTTC. Drawing the rest from reference TRBV3-1 and TRBJ2-6, the complete variable domain is DTAVSQTPKYLVTQMGNDKSIKCEQNLGHDTMYWYKQDSKKFLKIMFSYNNKELIINETVPNRFSPKSPDKAHLNLHINSLELGDSAVYFCASSQDFGFLGANVLTFGAGSRLTVL.

As concerns this clonotype: One end of the junction is discordant with germline, which a read error may explain. The rearrangement links TRBV4-1 to TRBJ2-1; no firm D call. The CDR3 has 16 amino acids. Per the germline V gene, CDR1 is MGHRA and CDR2 is YSYEKL. The CDR3 protein is CASSQAATSSCNEQFF. The CDR3 DNA is TGCGCCAGCAGCCAAGCAGCCACCAGCTCCTGCAATGAGCAGTTCTTC.